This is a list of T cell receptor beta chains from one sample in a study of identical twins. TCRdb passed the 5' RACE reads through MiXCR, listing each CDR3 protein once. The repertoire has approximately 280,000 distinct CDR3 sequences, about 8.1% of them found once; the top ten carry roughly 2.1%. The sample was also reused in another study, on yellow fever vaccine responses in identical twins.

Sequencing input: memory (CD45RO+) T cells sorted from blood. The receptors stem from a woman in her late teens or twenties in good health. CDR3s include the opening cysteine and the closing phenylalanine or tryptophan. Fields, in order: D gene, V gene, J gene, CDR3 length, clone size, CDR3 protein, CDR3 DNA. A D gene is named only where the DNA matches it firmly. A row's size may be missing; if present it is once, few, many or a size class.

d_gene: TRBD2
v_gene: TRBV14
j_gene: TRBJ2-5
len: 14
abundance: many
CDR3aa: CASSQSGGRGTQYF
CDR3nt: TGTGCCAGCAGCCAGTCGGGAGGCCGAGGGACCCAGTACTTC

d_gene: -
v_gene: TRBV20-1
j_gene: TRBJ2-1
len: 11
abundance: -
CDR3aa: CSARGLDEQFF
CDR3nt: TGCAGTGCTAGAGGGCTTGATGAGCAGTTCTTC

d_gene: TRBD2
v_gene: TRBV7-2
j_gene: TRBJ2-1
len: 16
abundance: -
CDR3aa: CASSLRGSGGFNEQFF
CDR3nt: TGTGCCAGCAGCTTAAGGGGCAGCGGGGGGTTCAATGAGCAGTTCTTC

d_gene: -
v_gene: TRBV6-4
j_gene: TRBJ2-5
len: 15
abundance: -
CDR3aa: CASSEGNAGQETQYF
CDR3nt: TGTGCCAGCAGTGAGGGAAACGCGGGGCAAGAGACCCAGTACTTC

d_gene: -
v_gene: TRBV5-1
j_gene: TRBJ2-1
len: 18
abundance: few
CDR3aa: CASSLDGQPGRIYNEQFF
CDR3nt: TGCGCCAGCAGCTTGGATGGACAGCCTGGACGAATATACAATGAGCAGTTCTTC

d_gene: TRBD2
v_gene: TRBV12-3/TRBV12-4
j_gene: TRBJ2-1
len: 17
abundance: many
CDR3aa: CASSLTPTSGRGGEQFF
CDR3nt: TGTGCCAGCAGTTTAACCCCGACTAGCGGGAGGGGTGGGGAGCAGTTCTTC

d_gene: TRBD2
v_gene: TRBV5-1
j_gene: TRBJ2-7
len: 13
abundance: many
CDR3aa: CASSGLASYEQYF
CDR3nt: TGCGCCAGCTCGGGACTAGCCTCCTACGAGCAGTACTTC

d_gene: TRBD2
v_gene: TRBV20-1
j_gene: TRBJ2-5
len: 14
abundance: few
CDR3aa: CSARSTSQPETQYF
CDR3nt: TGCAGTGCTAGATCGACTAGCCAACCGGAGACCCAGTACTTC

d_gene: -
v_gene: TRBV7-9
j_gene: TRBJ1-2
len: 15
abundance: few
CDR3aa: CASSFTRGGNYGYTF
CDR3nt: TGTGCCAGCAGCTTTACGCGAGGAGGGAACTATGGCTACACCTTC

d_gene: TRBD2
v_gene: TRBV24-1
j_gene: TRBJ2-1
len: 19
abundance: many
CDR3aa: CATSDLGGEGTSGSNEQFF
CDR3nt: TGTGCCACCAGTGATTTGGGCGGTGAAGGGACTAGCGGGAGTAATGAGCAGTTCTTC

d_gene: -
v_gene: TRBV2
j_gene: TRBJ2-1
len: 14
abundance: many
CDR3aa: CASILLAGADEQFF
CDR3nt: TGTGCCAGCATCCTCTTGGCTGGGGCGGATGAGCAGTTCTTC

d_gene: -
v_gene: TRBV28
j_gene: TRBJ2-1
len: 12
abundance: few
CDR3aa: CASSYRRNEQFF
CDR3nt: TGTGCCAGCAGTTACAGGCGGAATGAGCAGTTCTTC

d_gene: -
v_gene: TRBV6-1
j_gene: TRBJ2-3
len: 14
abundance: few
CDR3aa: CASSPDFSTDTQYF
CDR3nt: TGTGCCAGCAGCCCGGACTTTAGCACAGATACGCAGTATTTT

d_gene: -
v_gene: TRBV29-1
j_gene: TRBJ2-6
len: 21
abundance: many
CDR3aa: CSVEDIPAGAIPSSGANVLTF
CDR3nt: TGCAGCGTTGAAGATATCCCAGCTGGGGCAATACCAAGCTCTGGGGCCAACGTCCTGACTTTC

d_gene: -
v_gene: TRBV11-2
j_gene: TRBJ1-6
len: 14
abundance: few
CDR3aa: CASSPASTNSPLHF
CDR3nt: TGTGCCAGCAGCCCCGCGTCAACTAATTCACCCCTCCACTTT

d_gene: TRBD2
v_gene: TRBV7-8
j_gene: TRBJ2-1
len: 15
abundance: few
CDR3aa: CASSFSGGFYNEQFF
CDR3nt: TGTGCCAGCAGCTTTAGCGGGGGGTTCTACAATGAGCAGTTCTTC

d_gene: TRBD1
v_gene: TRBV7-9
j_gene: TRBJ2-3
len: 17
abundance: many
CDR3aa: CASSPRRTGPLTDTQYF
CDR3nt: TGTGCCAGCAGCCCGAGACGGACAGGTCCACTCACAGATACGCAGTATTTT

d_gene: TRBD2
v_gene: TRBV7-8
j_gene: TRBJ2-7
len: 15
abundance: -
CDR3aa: CASTSPASGSSEQYF
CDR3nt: TGTGCCAGCACTTCGCCAGCTAGCGGGAGTTCCGAGCAGTACTTC

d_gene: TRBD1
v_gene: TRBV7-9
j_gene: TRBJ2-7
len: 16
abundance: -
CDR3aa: CASSQIPQGWDYEQYF
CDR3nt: TGTGCCAGCAGCCAGATCCCACAGGGGTGGGATTACGAGCAGTACTTC

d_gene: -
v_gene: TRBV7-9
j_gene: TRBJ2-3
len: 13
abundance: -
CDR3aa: CASSLAKPDTQYF
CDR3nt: TGTGCCAGCAGCTTAGCGAAACCAGATACGCAGTATTTT

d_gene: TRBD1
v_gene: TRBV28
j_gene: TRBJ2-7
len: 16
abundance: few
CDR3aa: CASRPRDRHLLYEQYF
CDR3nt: TGTGCCAGCAGGCCACGGGACAGGCACCTCCTCTACGAGCAGTACTTC

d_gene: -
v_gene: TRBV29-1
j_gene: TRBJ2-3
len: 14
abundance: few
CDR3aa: CSVAIRDATDTQYF
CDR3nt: TGCAGCGTTGCGATCCGGGACGCCACAGATACGCAGTATTTT

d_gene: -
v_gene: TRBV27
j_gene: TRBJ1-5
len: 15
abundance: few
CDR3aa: CASSLGTDSNQPQHF
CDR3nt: TGTGCCAGCAGTTTGGGGACGGATAGCAATCAGCCCCAGCATTTT

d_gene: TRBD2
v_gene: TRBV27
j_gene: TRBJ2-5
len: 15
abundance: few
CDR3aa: CASSLVAGHQETQYF
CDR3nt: TGTGCCAGCAGTTTGGTAGCGGGACACCAAGAGACCCAGTACTTC

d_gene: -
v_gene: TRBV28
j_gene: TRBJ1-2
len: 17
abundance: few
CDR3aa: CASSFRRWGAGFGGYTF
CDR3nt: TGTGCCAGCAGTTTCCGCAGATGGGGGGCGGGGTTTGGTGGCTACACCTTC

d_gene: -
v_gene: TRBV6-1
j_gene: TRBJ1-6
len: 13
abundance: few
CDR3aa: CASSEVSNSPLHF
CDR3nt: TGTGCCAGCAGTGAAGTCAGTAATTCACCCCTCCACTTT

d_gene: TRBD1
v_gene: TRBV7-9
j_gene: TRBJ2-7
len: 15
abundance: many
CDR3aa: CASSLPSDRGREQYF
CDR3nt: TGTGCCAGCAGCTTACCCTCGGACAGGGGGCGCGAGCAGTACTTC

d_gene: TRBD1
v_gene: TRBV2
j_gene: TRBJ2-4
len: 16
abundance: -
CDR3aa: CASRSSRQGGKNIQYF
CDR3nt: TGTGCCAGCAGATCCTCTCGACAGGGTGGCAAAAACATTCAGTACTTC

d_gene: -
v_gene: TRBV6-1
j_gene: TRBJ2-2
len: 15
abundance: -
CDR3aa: CASSPGGVTGGELFF
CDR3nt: TGTGCCAGCAGTCCAGGGGGGGTTACAGGCGGGGAGCTGTTTTTT

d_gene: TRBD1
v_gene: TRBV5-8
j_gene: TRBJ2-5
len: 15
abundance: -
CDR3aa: CASSGGTGSQETQYF
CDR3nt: TGTGCCAGCAGCGGCGGGACAGGCTCCCAAGAGACCCAGTACTTC